The rows below give T cell receptor beta chains drawn from one sample of a study of T-cell memory formation after mild COVID-19. TCRdb redid the calling of the 5' RACE reads with MiXCR, one entry per CDR3 protein. The repertoire holds roughly 43,000 distinct CDR3 sequences, with 8% to 10% as singletons. Sample: PBMCs or a T cell subset sorted from them (not recorded which). Source of these receptors: an adult woman who had mild COVID-19 (a few samples of this study predate the infection). Cell type and time point are not known. The CDR3 runs from the conserved cysteine through the conserved F or W. D genes are given only for firm matches. Not all rows give a size; the values are once, few, many and, for expanded clones, a class.

abundance: few
d_gene: -
v_gene: TRBV20-1
j_gene: TRBJ2-5
CDR3nt: TGCAGTGCTAGAGTGGACCGTCGTGGGGCGAGGGAGACCCAGTACTTC
CDR3aa: CSARVDRRGARETQYF

abundance: -
d_gene: -
v_gene: TRBV5-1
j_gene: TRBJ2-5
CDR3nt: TGCGCCAGCAGGAAAGGGTCGCAAGAGACCCAGTACTTC
CDR3aa: CASRKGSQETQYF

abundance: many
d_gene: -
v_gene: TRBV29-1
j_gene: TRBJ2-7
CDR3nt: TGCAGCGTTGAAGACCCCAGAGCGTCCTACGAGCAGTACTTC
CDR3aa: CSVEDPRASYEQYF

abundance: few
d_gene: -
v_gene: TRBV5-5
j_gene: TRBJ2-7
CDR3nt: TGTGCCAGCAGCCTCCGGGCAGGGACTTACGAGCAGTACTTC
CDR3aa: CASSLRAGTYEQYF

abundance: few
d_gene: -
v_gene: TRBV21-1
j_gene: TRBJ2-1
CDR3nt: TGTGCCAGCAACATCGGACAGGGCAATGAGCAGTTCTTC
CDR3aa: CASNIGQGNEQFF

abundance: few
d_gene: -
v_gene: TRBV24-1
j_gene: TRBJ2-5
CDR3nt: TGTGCCACCAGTGAGGGTGTGGGGAAAGAGACCCAGTACTTC
CDR3aa: CATSEGVGKETQYF

abundance: few
d_gene: -
v_gene: TRBV7-3
j_gene: TRBJ2-1
CDR3nt: TGTGCCAGCAGCCAAAGCGTCCCTGATGAGCAGTTCTTC
CDR3aa: CASSQSVPDEQFF

abundance: -
d_gene: TRBD1
v_gene: TRBV20-1
j_gene: TRBJ2-2
CDR3nt: TGCAGTGCTAGCCGGACAGGGAACACCGGGGAGCTGTTTTTT
CDR3aa: CSASRTGNTGELFF

abundance: many
d_gene: -
v_gene: TRBV20-1
j_gene: TRBJ2-1
CDR3nt: TGCAGTGCTAGAGACGGGAGCTCCTACAATGAGCAGTTCTTC
CDR3aa: CSARDGSSYNEQFF

abundance: -
d_gene: -
v_gene: TRBV6-2/TRBV6-3
j_gene: TRBJ2-3
CDR3nt: TGTGCCAGCAGTTACAGGGTCGATACGCAGTATTTT
CDR3aa: CASSYRVDTQYF

abundance: -
d_gene: -
v_gene: TRBV23-1
j_gene: TRBJ2-2
CDR3nt: -
CDR3aa: CASIPDVTPGSCFF

abundance: -
d_gene: -
v_gene: TRBV7-2
j_gene: TRBJ1-4
CDR3nt: TGTGCCAGCAGCTTAGCGGTGGGGGGAAACCTTAATGAAAAACTGTTTTTT
CDR3aa: CASSLAVGGNLNEKLFF

abundance: many
d_gene: TRBD1
v_gene: TRBV5-1
j_gene: TRBJ2-5
CDR3nt: TGCGCCAGCCGTCCAGGGGGCGTTGAGACCCAGTACTTC
CDR3aa: CASRPGGVETQYF

abundance: many
d_gene: TRBD1
v_gene: TRBV27
j_gene: TRBJ2-3
CDR3nt: TGTGCCAGCAGTTTAGGGGACAGGGGGCGCGGTACAGATACGCAGTATTTT
CDR3aa: CASSLGDRGRGTDTQYF

abundance: few
d_gene: -
v_gene: TRBV7-7
j_gene: TRBJ2-2
CDR3nt: TGTGCTAGCAGCTTAGGGCCACCAAACACCGGGGAGCTGTTTTTT
CDR3aa: CASSLGPPNTGELFF

abundance: few
d_gene: -
v_gene: TRBV19
j_gene: TRBJ1-2
CDR3nt: TGTGCCAGTAGTATATCGGACAGACATAGCTATGGCTACACCTTC
CDR3aa: CASSISDRHSYGYTF

abundance: -
d_gene: -
v_gene: TRBV4-2
j_gene: TRBJ1-6
CDR3nt: TGTGCCAGCAGCCAAGAGGACCGGGAGGTGCGGTCCCTCCACTTT
CDR3aa: CASSQEDREVRSLHF

abundance: few
d_gene: -
v_gene: TRBV29-1
j_gene: TRBJ1-2
CDR3nt: TGCAGCGAGGGGGGTAACTATGGCTACACCTTC
CDR3aa: CSEGGNYGYTF

abundance: many
d_gene: -
v_gene: TRBV5-1
j_gene: TRBJ2-3
CDR3nt: TGCGCCAGCAGCTTAACGCAGTCAGGAGATACGCAGTATTTT
CDR3aa: CASSLTQSGDTQYF

abundance: many
d_gene: -
v_gene: TRBV5-1
j_gene: TRBJ2-3
CDR3nt: TGCGCCAGCAGCTTCCCAGCGGGCACAGATACGCAGTATTTT
CDR3aa: CASSFPAGTDTQYF

abundance: -
d_gene: -
v_gene: TRBV20-1
j_gene: TRBJ1-6
CDR3nt: TGCAGTGCCCCCCCAGGGGCAGGCAATAATTCACCCCTCCACTTT
CDR3aa: CSAPPGAGNNSPLHF

abundance: -
d_gene: TRBD2
v_gene: TRBV5-5
j_gene: TRBJ2-7
CDR3nt: TGTGCCAGCAGCCACGGTGGAGGACTAGCGGGATACGAGCAGTACTTC
CDR3aa: CASSHGGGLAGYEQYF

abundance: many
d_gene: -
v_gene: TRBV29-1
j_gene: TRBJ2-7
CDR3nt: TGCAGCGTTAGGAGGGGGGGCCGGGACGAGCAGTACTTC
CDR3aa: CSVRRGGRDEQYF

abundance: few
d_gene: TRBD2
v_gene: TRBV20-1
j_gene: TRBJ2-3
CDR3nt: TGCAGTGCTAGGAGCGGGGGGTCCACAGATACGCAGTATTTT
CDR3aa: CSARSGGSTDTQYF

abundance: many
d_gene: -
v_gene: TRBV5-1
j_gene: TRBJ2-3
CDR3nt: TGCGCCAGCAGCTGGGGCGGGGTAAGCACAGATACGCAGTATTTT
CDR3aa: CASSWGGVSTDTQYF

abundance: -
d_gene: -
v_gene: TRBV11-3
j_gene: TRBJ2-7
CDR3nt: TGTGCCAGCAGCACAGGGGGGGGCAATTACGAGCAGTACTTC
CDR3aa: CASSTGGGNYEQYF

abundance: few
d_gene: -
v_gene: TRBV9
j_gene: TRBJ2-6
CDR3nt: TGTGCCAGCAGCGTAGCGGCAGCCGGGGCCAACGTCCTGACTTTC
CDR3aa: CASSVAAAGANVLTF

abundance: -
d_gene: TRBD1
v_gene: TRBV12-3/TRBV12-4
j_gene: TRBJ2-7
CDR3nt: TGTGCCAGCAGTTTGACAGGGGGCTTCTACGAGCAGTACTTC
CDR3aa: CASSLTGGFYEQYF

abundance: few
d_gene: -
v_gene: TRBV20-1
j_gene: TRBJ1-5
CDR3nt: TGCAGTGCCCCCCGATCAGGGGGCAATCAGCCCCAGCATTTT
CDR3aa: CSAPRSGGNQPQHF

abundance: -
d_gene: -
v_gene: TRBV3-1
j_gene: TRBJ2-4
CDR3nt: TGTGCCAGCAGCCCACAGACAGGCAGAGGGGAAATTCAGTACTTC
CDR3aa: CASSPQTGRGEIQYF

abundance: many
d_gene: -
v_gene: TRBV7-3
j_gene: TRBJ2-1
CDR3nt: TGTGCCAGCAGCCCTTTAGGGGGCTACAATGAGCAGTTCTTC
CDR3aa: CASSPLGGYNEQFF

abundance: few
d_gene: -
v_gene: TRBV12-3/TRBV12-4
j_gene: TRBJ2-7
CDR3nt: TGTGCCAGCAGAAAAGGGACTCTGGGCGAGCAGTACTTC
CDR3aa: CASRKGTLGEQYF

abundance: few
d_gene: TRBD1
v_gene: TRBV11-2
j_gene: TRBJ1-4
CDR3nt: TGTGCCAGCAGCCCGGACGAGGGACAGGGGGTTGAAAAACTGTTTTTT
CDR3aa: CASSPDEGQGVEKLFF

abundance: few
d_gene: -
v_gene: TRBV27
j_gene: TRBJ2-7
CDR3nt: TGTGCCAGCAAGCTGTATACCAGGAGCCTCCCCTACGAGCAGTACTTC
CDR3aa: CASKLYTRSLPYEQYF

abundance: few
d_gene: -
v_gene: TRBV20-1
j_gene: TRBJ1-1
CDR3nt: TGCAGTGTTAGTCTAGGGGACACTGAAGCTTTCTTT
CDR3aa: CSVSLGDTEAFF

abundance: -
d_gene: -
v_gene: TRBV20-1
j_gene: TRBJ2-2
CDR3nt: TGCAGTGCTAGTTCTCGCGGGAAGGTCACCGGGGAGCTGTTTTTT
CDR3aa: CSASSRGKVTGELFF

abundance: few
d_gene: -
v_gene: TRBV20-1
j_gene: TRBJ2-1
CDR3nt: TGCAGTGCTAGAGGAGGCTCCTACAATGAGCAGTTCTTC
CDR3aa: CSARGGSYNEQFF

abundance: few
d_gene: -
v_gene: TRBV18
j_gene: TRBJ1-1
CDR3nt: TGTGCCAGCTCACCTGGGATGAACACTGAAGCTTTCTTT
CDR3aa: CASSPGMNTEAFF

abundance: many
d_gene: TRBD2
v_gene: TRBV18
j_gene: TRBJ2-3
CDR3nt: TGTGCCAGCTCACCGAAAGCGGGGGGGAGCACAGATACGCAGTATTTT
CDR3aa: CASSPKAGGSTDTQYF

abundance: -
d_gene: -
v_gene: TRBV18
j_gene: TRBJ2-4
CDR3nt: TGTGCCAGCTCACCCCTCGGGGATTTGGCGAACATTCAGTACTTC
CDR3aa: CASSPLGDLANIQYF

abundance: many
d_gene: -
v_gene: TRBV29-1
j_gene: TRBJ2-3
CDR3nt: TGCAGCGTGCTGCTGGGGGATACGCAGTATTTT
CDR3aa: CSVLLGDTQYF

abundance: -
d_gene: TRBD1
v_gene: TRBV20-1
j_gene: TRBJ1-4
CDR3nt: TGCAGTGCGTCTACAGGGGCGATTAATGAAAAACTGTTTTTT
CDR3aa: CSASTGAINEKLFF

abundance: many
d_gene: -
v_gene: TRBV5-1
j_gene: TRBJ2-1
CDR3nt: TGCGCCAGCAGCTTGGCCAGCTGGTTGGGGTACAATGAGCAGTTCTTC
CDR3aa: CASSLASWLGYNEQFF

abundance: -
d_gene: TRBD1
v_gene: TRBV20-1
j_gene: TRBJ1-5
CDR3nt: TGCAGTGCCCTAAGGGACAGGGGGGAGAATCAGCCCCAGCATTTT
CDR3aa: CSALRDRGENQPQHF

abundance: -
d_gene: -
v_gene: TRBV9
j_gene: TRBJ2-5
CDR3nt: TGTGCCAGCAGCGTGACTAGGACGCCGGGGGAGACCCAGTACTTC
CDR3aa: CASSVTRTPGETQYF

abundance: few
d_gene: TRBD1
v_gene: TRBV9
j_gene: TRBJ2-2
CDR3nt: TGTGCCAGCAGCGTCAGGGGGAGCCCGGGGACCGGGGAGCTGTTTTTT
CDR3aa: CASSVRGSPGTGELFF

abundance: few
d_gene: -
v_gene: TRBV4-2
j_gene: TRBJ2-1
CDR3nt: TGTGCCAGCAGCCAAGAGGCGGGGCCCTTCTACAATGAGCAGTTCTTC
CDR3aa: CASSQEAGPFYNEQFF

abundance: few
d_gene: TRBD2
v_gene: TRBV15
j_gene: TRBJ2-3
CDR3nt: TGTGCCACCAGCAGAGGACTAGCGGGAGGTAGTACAGATACGCAGTATTTT
CDR3aa: CATSRGLAGGSTDTQYF